Each of the 24 T cell receptor beta chains below was sequenced from the same sample in a study of blood T cells in healthy people across ages. PCR was performed a second time for roughly 7 to 12 cycles using a sample-barcoded 5' primer and a J-beta primer mix. MiXCR was run by TCRdb on the 5' RACE reads, yielding one entry per CDR3 protein. The sample records more than 550,000 distinct CDR3 sequences, 22% being singletons. Specimen: blood. All receptors come from a man between 65 and 79 years old in good health.

Turning to this clonotype: Being one base from a much bigger clone, this may be a read error. In this CDR3 the conserved last residue, phenylalanine or tryptophan, is missing, so a read error is likely. The J gene is TRBJ2-3, the V gene TRBV7-7, with TRBD2 as a possible D gene (5 bases). The CDR3 runs to 14 residues. The V gene's germline CDR1 is SSHAT and CDR2 FNYEAQ (reference sequence). The germline V and J ends were trimmed by 5 bases and 1 base, with 10 bases remaining between them. The chain's CDR3 is CASSLTGGTDTQYL. In DNA, the CDR3 is TGTGCCAGCAGCCTAACCGGGGGCACAGATACGCAGTATCTT.

The J gene is TRBJ2-1, the V gene TRBV9, with 10 positions matching TRBD2. The CDR3 has 17 residues. The germline gives CDR1 SGDLS, CDR2 YYNGEE. The J segment lost 1 base and the V segment lost 3 bases, leaving 7 bases of the junction unmatched. CDR3 in amino acids: CASSARPGLASYNEQFF. The CDR3 region has the DNA TGTGCCAGCAGCGCGAGACCGGGACTAGCGTCCTACAATGAGCAGTTCTTC.

The genes are TRBV12-3 or TRBV12-4 and TRBJ2-7, with a possible D match to TRBD1 (5 bases). The CDR3 totals 14 residues. V lost 6 bases and J lost 2, with 14 bases in between. CDR3 DNA: TGTGCCAGCAGCCCAGGGCGTCGGACCTACGAGCAGTACGTC. It yields the protein CASSPGRRTYEQYV.

This sequence joins TRBV7-8 and TRBJ2-4; D gene unclear. CDR3 length: 15 residues. Trimming took 3 bases from V and 5 from J, leaving 14 bases between them. The V gene's germline CDR1 is SGHVS and CDR2 FQNEAQ. The CDR3 sequence is CASSLFGLLENIQYF. The CDR3 DNA sequence: TGTGCCAGCAGCTTGTTCGGCCTCTTGGAAAACATTCAGTACTTC.

This chain links TRBV14 with TRBJ2-5; D gene unclear. The DNA matches TRBJ2-1 better at its end, which makes the J call doubtful. The CDR3 extends over 13 amino acids. Germline-derived CDR1 and CDR2 are SGHDN and FVKESK. The CDR3 sequence is CASSPAPYNEQFF. As DNA, the CDR3 is TGTGCCAGCAGTCCTGCCCCCTACAATGAGCAGTTCTTC.

The gene calls are TRBV27 and TRBJ2-1; unclear D gene. The V end was cut by 4 bases, the J end by 0 bases, with 13 bases between. The CDR3 runs to 16 residues. The germline V gene has CDR1 MNHEY and CDR2 SMNVEV (reference sequence). CDR3 in amino acids: CASSSPYSSSYNEQFF. The CDR3 nucleotides read TGTGCCAGCAGTTCCCCCTATTCAAGCTCCTACAATGAGCAGTTCTTC.

The chain joins TRBV5-6 to TRBJ1-2, with TRBD1 identical over 11 bases. The CDR3 spans 16 residues. The germline V gene encodes CDR1 SGHDT and CDR2 YYEEEE. V lost 4 bases, J lost 1 base, and 6 bases stayed unmatched. In nucleotides, the CDR3 is TGTGCCAGCAGCGATGGGACAGGGGGACTTAACTATGGCTACACCTTC. Encoded protein: CASSDGTGGLNYGYTF.

The chain employs TRBV29-1 and TRBJ2-3, with D perhaps given as TRBD1 or TRBD2 (6 bases each). V dropped 0 bases and J dropped 6 bases, with 13 bases sitting between them. The germline CDR1 and CDR2 sequences are SQVTM and ANQGSEA. CDR3 length: 14 residues. CDR3 sequence: CSVEDQGGRDTQYF. CDR3 in DNA: TGCAGCGTTGAAGATCAAGGGGGGAGGGATACGCAGTATTTT.

The chain has TRBV6-5 and TRBJ2-1; D uncertain. The DNA end is a closer match to TRBJ2-7, so the J assignment may be wrong. Germline CDR1 and CDR2: MNHEY and SVGAGI. This CDR3 region has 14 residues. CDR3 bases: TGTGCCAGCAGTTACTCAGCAGGATCCTACGAGCAGTACGTC. Its translation: CASSYSAGSYEQYV.

V is TRBV20-1 and J is TRBJ2-5; 7 nucleotides line up with TRBD1. The end of the DNA fits TRBJ2-7 better, so the J call may be wrong. Germline CDR1 is DFQATT and CDR2 is SNEGSKA (reference sequence). The CDR3 loop spans 13 amino acids. CDR3 sequence: CSAREQGNHEQYV. The DNA for the CDR3 is TGCAGTGCTAGAGAACAGGGGAACCACGAGCAGTACGTC.

The table lists this clonotype with many counts. This CDR3 reads CSVLAGTGTGGYTF. CDR3 DNA: TGCAGCGTTCTAGCAGGGACAGGGACCGGGGGCTACACCTTC. This rearrangement joins TRBV29-1 to TRBJ1-2, with 9 bases matching TRBD1. The CDR3 runs 14 residues. After removal of 5 bases from V and 8 bases from J, the junction contained 12 bases not matched to a gene. CDR1 SQVTM and CDR2 ANQGSEA come from the germline V gene.

The J gene is TRBJ1-5, the V gene TRBV7-6; weak D call: TRBD1 (6 bases). Trimming took 0 bases from V and 4 from J, leaving 10 bases between them. The germline V gene has CDR1 SGHVS and CDR2 FNYEAQ. The CDR3 runs 15 residues. CDR3 nucleotides: TGTGCCAGCAGCTTAGCGGGAGGGGGGAATCAGCCCCAGCATTTT. It yields the protein CASSLAGGGNQPQHF.

The chain carries TRBV7-2 and TRBJ1-2; D not resolved. V dropped 7 bases and J dropped 2 bases, with 17 bases sitting between them. The CDR3 consists of 15 residues. Germline values: CDR1 SGHTA, CDR2 FQGNSA. CDR3 nucleotide sequence: TGTGCCAGCACGGGTTTCAGGACCCAAAACTATGGCTACACCTTC. This sequence encodes CASTGFRTQNYGYTF.

The chain joins TRBV10-3 to TRBJ1-4; D is unresolved. V was clipped by 6 bases and J by 0 bases, with 11 bases between them. The germline CDR1 and CDR2 sequences are ENHRY and SYGVKD. The CDR3 length is 15 residues. CDR3 bases: TGTGCCATCAGCCCCAGCGCCGCAACTAATGAAAAACTGTTTTTT. It yields the protein CAISPSAATNEKLFF.

The chain is built from TRBV9 and TRBJ2-5, with TRBD2 as a possible D gene (6 bases). V shed 4 bases and J shed 5 bases, with 15 bases lying between them. The CDR3 is made up of 14 amino acids. Germline V gene data show CDR1 as SGDLS and CDR2 as YYNGEE. The CDR3, as DNA: TGTGCCAGCAGCTGGGGGGATTTGGTTGAGACCCAGTACTTC. Its protein product is CASSWGDLVETQYF.

This clonotype has a handful of counts. The chain links TRBV5-1 to TRBJ1-4; 10 bases line up with TRBD1. Unmatched junction bases numbered 7, after V lost 4 bases and J lost 1 base. Per germline, CDR1 SGHRS and CDR2 YFSETQ. The CDR3 sequence is 17 residues long. As DNA, the CDR3 is TGCGCCAGCAGCACCGGGACAGGGGACTTAACTAATGAAAAACTGTTTTTT. Amino acid sequence: CASSTGTGDLTNEKLFF.

This clonotype has only a few counts. The DNA of the CDR3 is TGTGCCAGCAGCTTAGTTCTCGCAGGATTTGCTTCATACGAGCAGTACTTC. Translation: CASSLVLAGFASYEQYF. The chain links TRBV7-9 to TRBJ2-1, with D hard to call. Near its end, the DNA agrees better with TRBJ2-7, so the J call may be wrong. The length of the CDR3 is 17 residues. The germline CDR1 and CDR2 sequences are SEHNR and FQNEAQ (reference sequence).

Turning to this clonotype: Sequence at one end of the junction differs from germline and may be a read error. The rearrangement joins TRBV20-1 to TRBJ1-5; D gene uncertain. The CDR3 consists of 13 residues. Germline V gives CDR1 DFQATT, CDR2 SNEGSKA (reference sequence). The DNA for the CDR3 is TGCAGTACTAGGAGGGTCGCCAATCAGCCCCAGCATTTT. Protein product: CSTRRVANQPQHF.

This clonotype appeared a few times. The CDR3 DNA follows: TGCGCCAGCAGCCCAGGGACAGGGGTCTCCTACGAGCAGTACTTC. This gives the protein CASSPGTGVSYEQYF. J is TRBJ2-7 and V is TRBV5-1; 10 bases align to TRBD1. Germline V CDR1 and CDR2: SGHRS, YFSETQ. V trimming: 4 bases; J trimming: 0 bases; junction bases outside the gene matches: 4. The CDR3 spans 15 residues.

The chain has TRBV13 and TRBJ1-1; unclear D gene. This CDR3 comprises 14 residues. The germline gives CDR1 PRHDT, CDR2 FYEKMQ (reference sequence). The V end lost 6 bases, the J end lost 1 base, and 12 bases lay between the germline ends. Written as DNA, the CDR3 is TGTGCCAGCAGATTATTCGGGCCGAACACTGAAGCTTTCTTT. It translates to CASRLFGPNTEAFF.

This clonotype showed up just a few times. The chain combines TRBV7-2 with TRBJ2-1, with 7 bases matching TRBD1. Germline CDR1 is SGHTA and CDR2 is FQGNSA. The CDR3 covers 13 residues. The trim removed 5 bases at V and 7 bases at J, leaving 5 bases unmatched. The CDR3 is CASSQTGVNEQFF. CDR3 coding DNA: TGTGCCAGCAGCCAAACAGGGGTGAATGAGCAGTTCTTC.

The chain carries TRBV6-6 and TRBJ2-7; 7 bases map to TRBD1. There are 17 residues in the CDR3. The germline gives CDR1 MNHNY, CDR2 SVGAGI (reference sequence). V was clipped by 0 bases and J by 1 base; unmatched bases: 9. The CDR3 here is CASSYSQQRQGSYEQYV. For the CDR3, the DNA is TGTGCCAGCAGTTACTCCCAACAGCGACAGGGTTCCTACGAGCAGTACGTC.

This clonotype showed up just a few times. The rearrangement uses TRBV11-2 and TRBJ1-6; the match to TRBD1 covers 8 bases. V dropped 1 base and J dropped 11; count of bases not matched to a gene: 4. This CDR3 spans 14 amino acids. Germline assignment: CDR1 SGHAT and CDR2 FQNNGV. CDR3 sequence reads: CASSLATGAAPLHF. CDR3 coding DNA: TGTGCCAGCAGCTTAGCGACAGGGGCTGCACCCCTCCACTTT.

The table lists this clonotype with a few counts. V is TRBV3-1 and J is TRBJ1-3; TRBD1 agrees at 8 bases. Germline V gives CDR1 LGHDT, CDR2 YNNKEL (reference sequence). This CDR3 has 14 amino acids. V lost 4 bases, J lost 2 bases, and 1 base stayed unmatched. The CDR3 protein is CASSRQGTGNTIYF. The DNA for the CDR3 is TGTGCCAGCAGCCGACAGGGGACTGGAAACACCATATATTTT.